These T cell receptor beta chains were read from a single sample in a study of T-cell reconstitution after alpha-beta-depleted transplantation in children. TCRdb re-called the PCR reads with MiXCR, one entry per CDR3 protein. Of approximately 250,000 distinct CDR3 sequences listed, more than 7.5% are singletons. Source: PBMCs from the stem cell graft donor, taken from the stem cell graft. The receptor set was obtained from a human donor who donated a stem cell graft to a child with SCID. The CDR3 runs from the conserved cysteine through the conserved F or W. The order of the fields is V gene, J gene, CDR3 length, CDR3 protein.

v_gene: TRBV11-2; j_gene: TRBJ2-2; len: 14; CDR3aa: CASRFIANTGELFF
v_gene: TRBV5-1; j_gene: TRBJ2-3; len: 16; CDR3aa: CASSLPPASSTDTQYF
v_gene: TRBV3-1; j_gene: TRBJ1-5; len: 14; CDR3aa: CASRGGDRVQPQHF
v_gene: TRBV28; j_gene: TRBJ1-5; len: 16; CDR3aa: CASSSPTGGHNQPQHF
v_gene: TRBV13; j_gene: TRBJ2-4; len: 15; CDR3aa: CASSLRQGDLGIQYF
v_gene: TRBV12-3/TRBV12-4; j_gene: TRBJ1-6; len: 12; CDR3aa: CASSPRGLILHF
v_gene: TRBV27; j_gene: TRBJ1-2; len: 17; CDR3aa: CASSLGPGANPNYGYTF
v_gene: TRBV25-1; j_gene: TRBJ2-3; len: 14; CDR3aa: CASGGVGTTDTQYF
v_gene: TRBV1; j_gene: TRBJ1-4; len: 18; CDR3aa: CTSSQDLYTATPNEKLFF
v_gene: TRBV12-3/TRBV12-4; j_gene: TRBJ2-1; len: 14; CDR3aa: CASSLERGVYEQFF
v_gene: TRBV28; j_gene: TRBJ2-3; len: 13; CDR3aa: CASKLTATDTQYF
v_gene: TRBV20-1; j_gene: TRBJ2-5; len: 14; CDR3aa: CSAKGGDPQETQYF
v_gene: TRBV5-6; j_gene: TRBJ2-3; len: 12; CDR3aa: CASSFTLDTQYF
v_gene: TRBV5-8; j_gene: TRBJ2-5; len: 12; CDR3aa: CASSPGTETQYF
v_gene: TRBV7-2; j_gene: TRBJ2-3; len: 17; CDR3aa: CASSLARGLRRTDTQYF
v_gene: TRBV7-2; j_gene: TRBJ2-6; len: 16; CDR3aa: CASSLTGGLGANVLTF
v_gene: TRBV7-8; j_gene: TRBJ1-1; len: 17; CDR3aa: CASSLSLLGGGNTEAFF
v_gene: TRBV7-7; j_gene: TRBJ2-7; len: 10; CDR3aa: CASTDHEQYF
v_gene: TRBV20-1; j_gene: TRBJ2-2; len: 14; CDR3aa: CSARVGLVAGELFF
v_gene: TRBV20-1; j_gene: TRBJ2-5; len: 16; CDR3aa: CSARERPRGQQETQYF
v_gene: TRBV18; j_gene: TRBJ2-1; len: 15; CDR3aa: CASSPGALSYNEQFF
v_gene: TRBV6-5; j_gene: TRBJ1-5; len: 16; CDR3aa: CASSSRSRGSNQPQHF
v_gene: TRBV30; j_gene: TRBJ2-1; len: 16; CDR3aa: CAWTLQGTSGHNEQFF
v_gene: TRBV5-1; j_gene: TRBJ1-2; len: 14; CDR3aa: CASSLARGEDGYTF
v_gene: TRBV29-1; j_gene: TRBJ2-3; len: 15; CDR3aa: CSVDVSGGFADTQYF
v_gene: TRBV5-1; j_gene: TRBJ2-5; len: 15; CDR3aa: CASSTYGTNQETQYF
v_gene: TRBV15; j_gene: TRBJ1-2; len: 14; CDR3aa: CATSLAGGSYGYTF
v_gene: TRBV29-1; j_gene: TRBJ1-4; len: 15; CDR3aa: CSVAGQGATNEKLFF
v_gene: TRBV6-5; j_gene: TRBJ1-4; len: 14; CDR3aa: CASSYGQGGEKLFF
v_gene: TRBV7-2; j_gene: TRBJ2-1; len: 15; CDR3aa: CASSSNRGRFYEQFF
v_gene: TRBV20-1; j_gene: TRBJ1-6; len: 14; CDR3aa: CSARAGTYNSPLHF
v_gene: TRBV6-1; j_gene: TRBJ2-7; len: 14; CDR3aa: CASTRTGGWYEQYF
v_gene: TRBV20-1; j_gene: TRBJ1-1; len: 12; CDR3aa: CSARDMTGEAFF
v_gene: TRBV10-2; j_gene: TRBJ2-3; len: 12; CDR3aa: CASGGGTDTQYF
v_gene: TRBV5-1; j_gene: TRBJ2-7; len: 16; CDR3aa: CASSLEAGTIPYEQYF
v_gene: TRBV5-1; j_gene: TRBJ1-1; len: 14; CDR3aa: CASSPLAGQGQAFF
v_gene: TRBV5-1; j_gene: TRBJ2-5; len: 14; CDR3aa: CASSLDSGKETQYF
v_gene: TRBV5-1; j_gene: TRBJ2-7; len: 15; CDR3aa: CASSPLTPYTYEQYF
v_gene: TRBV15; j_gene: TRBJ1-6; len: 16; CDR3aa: CATSRESGTGDSPLHF
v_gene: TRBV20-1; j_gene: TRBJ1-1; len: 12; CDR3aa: CSASWGSTEAFF
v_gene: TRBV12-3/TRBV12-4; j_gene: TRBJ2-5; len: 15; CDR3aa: CASSPSGVGEETQYF
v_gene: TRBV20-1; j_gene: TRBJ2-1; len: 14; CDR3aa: CSGMGRLVTHEQFF
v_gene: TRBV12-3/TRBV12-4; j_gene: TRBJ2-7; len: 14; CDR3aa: CASSQNQGAYEQYF
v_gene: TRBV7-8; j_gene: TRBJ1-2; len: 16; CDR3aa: CASSQETGAMGYGYTF
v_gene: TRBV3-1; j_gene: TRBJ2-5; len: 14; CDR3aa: CASSQTSGGETQYF
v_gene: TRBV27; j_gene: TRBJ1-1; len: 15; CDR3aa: CASKNPTGTNTEAFF
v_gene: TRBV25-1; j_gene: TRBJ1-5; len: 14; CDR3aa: CASSESGGGGPQHF
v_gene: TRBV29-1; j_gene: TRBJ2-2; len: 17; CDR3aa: CSVGGSDSLSNTGELFF
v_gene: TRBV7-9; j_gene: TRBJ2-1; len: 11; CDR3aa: CASSLQTEQFF
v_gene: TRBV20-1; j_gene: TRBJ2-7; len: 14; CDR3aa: CSARGEMAGRKQYF
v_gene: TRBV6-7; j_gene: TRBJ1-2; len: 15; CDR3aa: CASSYSSGQGYGYTF
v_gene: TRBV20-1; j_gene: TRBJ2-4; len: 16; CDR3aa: CSAVGHPVLAKNIQYF
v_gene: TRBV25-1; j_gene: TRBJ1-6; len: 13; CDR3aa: CASSDRADSPLHF
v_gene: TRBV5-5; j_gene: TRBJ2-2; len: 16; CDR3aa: CASSLMPGSYTGELFF